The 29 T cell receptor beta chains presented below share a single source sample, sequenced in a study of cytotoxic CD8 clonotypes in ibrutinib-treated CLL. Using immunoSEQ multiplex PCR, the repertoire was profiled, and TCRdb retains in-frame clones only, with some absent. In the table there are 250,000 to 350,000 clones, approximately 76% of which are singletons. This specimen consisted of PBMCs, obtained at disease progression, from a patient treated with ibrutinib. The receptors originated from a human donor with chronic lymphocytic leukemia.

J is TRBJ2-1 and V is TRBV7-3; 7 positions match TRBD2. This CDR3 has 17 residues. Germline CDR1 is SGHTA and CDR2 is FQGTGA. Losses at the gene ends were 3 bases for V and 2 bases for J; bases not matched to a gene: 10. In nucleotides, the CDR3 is TGTGCCAGCAGCTTTCCCCCCAGCGGGAAGACCTACAATGAGCAGTTCTTC. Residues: CASSFPPSGKTYNEQFF.

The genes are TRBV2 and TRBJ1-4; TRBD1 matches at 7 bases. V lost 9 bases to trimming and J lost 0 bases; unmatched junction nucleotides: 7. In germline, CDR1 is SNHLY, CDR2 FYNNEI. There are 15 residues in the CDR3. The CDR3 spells CARGQETATNEKLFF. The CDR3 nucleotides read TGTGCCAGAGGACAGGAGACTGCAACTAATGAAAAACTGTTTTTT.

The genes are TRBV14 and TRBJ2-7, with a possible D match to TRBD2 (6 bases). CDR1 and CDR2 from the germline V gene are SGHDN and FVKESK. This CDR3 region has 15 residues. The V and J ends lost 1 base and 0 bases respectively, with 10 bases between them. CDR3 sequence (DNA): TGTGCCAGCAGCCAAGTGGGGAGGAGCTCCTACGAGCAGTACTTC. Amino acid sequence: CASSQVGRSSYEQYF.

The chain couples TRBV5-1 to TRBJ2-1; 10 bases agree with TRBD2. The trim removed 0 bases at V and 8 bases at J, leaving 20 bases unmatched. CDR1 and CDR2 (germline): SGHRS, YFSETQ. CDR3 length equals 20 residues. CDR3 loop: CASSLGGLAVLNYGSDEQFF. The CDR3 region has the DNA TGCGCCAGCAGCTTGGGAGGACTAGCGGTCCTCAACTATGGGAGCGATGAGCAGTTCTTC.

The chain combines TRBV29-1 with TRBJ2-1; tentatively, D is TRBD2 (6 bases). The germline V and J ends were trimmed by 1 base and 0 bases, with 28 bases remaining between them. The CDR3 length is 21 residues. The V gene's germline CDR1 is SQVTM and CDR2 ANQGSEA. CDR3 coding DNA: TGCAGCGTTGAAGGAAACGCCGGGACTCAAAAATTACCCAGCTCCTACAATGAGCAGTTCTTC. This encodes CSVEGNAGTQKLPSSYNEQFF.

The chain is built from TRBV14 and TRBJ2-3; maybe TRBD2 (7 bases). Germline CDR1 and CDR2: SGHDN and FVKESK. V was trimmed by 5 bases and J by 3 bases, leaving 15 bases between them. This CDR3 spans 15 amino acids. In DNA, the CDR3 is TGTGCCAGCAGCGAGCGGGACACCCTGACAGATACGCAGTATTTT. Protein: CASSERDTLTDTQYF.

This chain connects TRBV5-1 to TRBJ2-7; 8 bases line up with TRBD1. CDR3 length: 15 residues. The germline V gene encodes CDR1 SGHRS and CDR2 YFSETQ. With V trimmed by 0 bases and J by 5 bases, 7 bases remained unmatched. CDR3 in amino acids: CASSLVGRGLDEQYF. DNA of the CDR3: TGCGCCAGCAGCTTGGTCGGCAGGGGGCTTGACGAGCAGTACTTC.

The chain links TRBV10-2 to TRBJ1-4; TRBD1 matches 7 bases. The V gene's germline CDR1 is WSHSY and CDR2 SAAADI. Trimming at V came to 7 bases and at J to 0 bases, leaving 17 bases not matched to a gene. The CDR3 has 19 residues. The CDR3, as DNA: TGCGCCAGCACCGCGGGACAGCGAACCTTGCGTGCAACTAATGAAAAACTGTTTTTT. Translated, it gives CASTAGQRTLRATNEKLFF.

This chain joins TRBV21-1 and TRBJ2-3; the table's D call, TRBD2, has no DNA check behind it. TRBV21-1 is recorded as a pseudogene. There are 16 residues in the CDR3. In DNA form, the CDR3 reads TGTGCCAGCAGCAAGACCGGGACTAGCGATGGAGATACGCAGTATTTT. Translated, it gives CASSKTGTSDGDTQYF.

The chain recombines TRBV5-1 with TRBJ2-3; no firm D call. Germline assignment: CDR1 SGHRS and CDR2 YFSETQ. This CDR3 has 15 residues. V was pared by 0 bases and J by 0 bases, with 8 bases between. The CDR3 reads CASSLAPESTDTQYF. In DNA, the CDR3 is TGCGCCAGCAGCTTGGCCCCGGAGAGCACAGATACGCAGTATTTT.

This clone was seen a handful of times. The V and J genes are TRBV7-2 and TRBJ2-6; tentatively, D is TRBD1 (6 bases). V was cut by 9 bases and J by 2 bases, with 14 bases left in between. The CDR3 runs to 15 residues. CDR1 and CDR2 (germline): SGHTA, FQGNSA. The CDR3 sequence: CASRYRVPGANVLTF. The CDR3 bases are TGTGCCAGTAGGTACAGGGTGCCTGGGGCCAACGTCCTGACTTTC.

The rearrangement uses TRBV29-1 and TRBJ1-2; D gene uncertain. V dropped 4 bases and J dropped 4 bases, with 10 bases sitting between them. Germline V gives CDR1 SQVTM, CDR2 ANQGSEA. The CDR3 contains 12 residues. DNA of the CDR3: TGCAGCGTTGCCGGGAACAGCTATGGCTACACCTTC. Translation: CSVAGNSYGYTF.

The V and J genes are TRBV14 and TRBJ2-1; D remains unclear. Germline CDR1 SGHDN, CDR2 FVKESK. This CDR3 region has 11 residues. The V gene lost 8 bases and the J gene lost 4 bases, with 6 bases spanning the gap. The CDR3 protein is CASALYNEQFF. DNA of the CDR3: TGTGCCAGCGCCCTTTACAATGAGCAGTTCTTC.

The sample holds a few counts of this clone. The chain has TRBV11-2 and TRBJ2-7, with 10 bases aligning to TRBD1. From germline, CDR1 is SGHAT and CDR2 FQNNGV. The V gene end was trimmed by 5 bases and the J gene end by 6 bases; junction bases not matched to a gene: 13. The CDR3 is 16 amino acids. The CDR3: CASSPEGGTGVFEQYF. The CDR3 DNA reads TGTGCCAGCAGCCCCGAAGGCGGGACAGGGGTGTTCGAGCAGTACTTC. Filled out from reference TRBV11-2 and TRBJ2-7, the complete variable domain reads EAGVAQSPRYKIIEKRQSVAFWCNPISGHATLYWYQQILGQGPKLLIQFQNNGVVDDSQLPKDRFSAERLKGVDSTLKIQPAKLEDSAVYLCASSPEGGTGVFEQYFGPGTRLTVT.

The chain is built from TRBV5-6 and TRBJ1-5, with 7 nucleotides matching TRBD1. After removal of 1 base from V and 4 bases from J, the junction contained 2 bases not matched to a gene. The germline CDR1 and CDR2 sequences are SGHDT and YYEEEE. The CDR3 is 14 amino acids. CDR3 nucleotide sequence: TGTGCCAGCAGCTTGAGGGGGCCTAATCAGCCCCAGCATTTT. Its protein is CASSLRGPNQPQHF.

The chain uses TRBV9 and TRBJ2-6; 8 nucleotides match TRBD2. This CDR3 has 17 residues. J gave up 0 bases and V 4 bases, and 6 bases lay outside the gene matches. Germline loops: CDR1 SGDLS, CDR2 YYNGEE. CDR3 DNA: TGTGCCAGCAGCCCCCGCGGGGGGTACTCTGGGGCCAACGTCCTGACTTTC. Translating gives CASSPRGGYSGANVLTF. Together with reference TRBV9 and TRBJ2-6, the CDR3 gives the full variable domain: DSGVTQTPKHLITATGQRVTLRCSPRSGDLSVYWYQQSLDQGLQFLIQYYNGEERAKGNILERFSAQQFPDLHSELNLSSLELGDSALYFCASSPRGGYSGANVLTFGAGSRLTVL.

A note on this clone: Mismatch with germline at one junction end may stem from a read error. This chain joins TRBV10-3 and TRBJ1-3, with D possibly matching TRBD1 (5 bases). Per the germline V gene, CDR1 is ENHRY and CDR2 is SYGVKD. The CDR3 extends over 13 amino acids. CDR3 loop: CAISENGGNAIYF. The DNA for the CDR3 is TGTGCCATCAGTGAGAACGGGGGAAACGCCATATATTTT.

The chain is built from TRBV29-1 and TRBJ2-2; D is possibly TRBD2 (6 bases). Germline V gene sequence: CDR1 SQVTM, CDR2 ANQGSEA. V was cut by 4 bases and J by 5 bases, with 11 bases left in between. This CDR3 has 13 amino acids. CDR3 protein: CSVGGLGTGELFF. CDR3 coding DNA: TGCAGCGTTGGGGGACTGGGGACCGGGGAGCTGTTTTTT.

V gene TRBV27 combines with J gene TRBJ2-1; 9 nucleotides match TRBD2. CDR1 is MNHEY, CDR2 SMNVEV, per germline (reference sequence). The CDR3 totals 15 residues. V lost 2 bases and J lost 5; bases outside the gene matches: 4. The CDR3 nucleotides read TGTGCCAGCAGTTTAAGCGGGAGGTCTAACAATGAGCAGTTCTTC. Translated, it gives CASSLSGRSNNEQFF.

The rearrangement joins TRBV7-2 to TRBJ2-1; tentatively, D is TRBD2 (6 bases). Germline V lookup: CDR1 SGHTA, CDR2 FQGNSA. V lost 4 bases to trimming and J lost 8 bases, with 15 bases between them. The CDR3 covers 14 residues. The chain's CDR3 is CASSSNRLVYEQFF. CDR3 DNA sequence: TGTGCCAGCAGCTCAAACCGACTAGTCTATGAGCAGTTCTTC.

The CDR3 protein is CASSLMAGGGYTF. The CDR3, as DNA: TGTGCCAGCAGTCTAATGGCGGGGGGAGGCTACACCTTC. The chain combines TRBV6-6 with TRBJ1-2; TRBD1 is a possible D gene (5 bases). Trimming stripped 5 bases from V and 8 bases from J, with 15 bases between. The germline V gene encodes CDR1 MNHNY and CDR2 SVGAGI (reference sequence). This CDR3 is 13 amino acids long.

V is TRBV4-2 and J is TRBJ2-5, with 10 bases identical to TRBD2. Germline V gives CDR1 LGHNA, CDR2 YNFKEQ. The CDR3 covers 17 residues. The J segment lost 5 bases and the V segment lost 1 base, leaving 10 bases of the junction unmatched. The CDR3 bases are TGTGCCAGCAGCCAAGGAAGAGCGGGGGGGCTCGGGGAGACCCAGTACTTC. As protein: CASSQGRAGGLGETQYF.

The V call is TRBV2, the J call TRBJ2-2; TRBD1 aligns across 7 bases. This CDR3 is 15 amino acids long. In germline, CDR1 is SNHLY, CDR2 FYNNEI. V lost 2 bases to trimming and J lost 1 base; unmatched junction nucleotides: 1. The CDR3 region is CASSERTGNTGELFF. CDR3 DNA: TGTGCCAGCAGTGAAAGGACAGGGAACACCGGGGAGCTGTTTTTT.

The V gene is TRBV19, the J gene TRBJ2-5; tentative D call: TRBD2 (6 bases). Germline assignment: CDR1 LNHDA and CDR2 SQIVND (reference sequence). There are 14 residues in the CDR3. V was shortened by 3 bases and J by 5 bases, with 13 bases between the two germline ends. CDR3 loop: CASSIAGTWETQYF. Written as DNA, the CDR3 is TGTGCCAGTAGTATTGCCGGGACTTGGGAGACCCAGTACTTC.

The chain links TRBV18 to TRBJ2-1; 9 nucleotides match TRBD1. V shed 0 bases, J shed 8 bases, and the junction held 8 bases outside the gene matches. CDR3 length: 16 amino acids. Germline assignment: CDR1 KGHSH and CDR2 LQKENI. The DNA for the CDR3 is TGTGCCAGCTCACCACCAAACAGGGGGCGGAATCATGAGCAGTTCTTC. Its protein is CASSPPNRGRNHEQFF.

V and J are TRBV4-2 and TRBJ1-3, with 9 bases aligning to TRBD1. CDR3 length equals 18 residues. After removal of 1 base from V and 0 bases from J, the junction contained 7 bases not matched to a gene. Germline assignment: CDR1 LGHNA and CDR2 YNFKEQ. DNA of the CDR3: TGTGCCAGCAGCCAAGGGACAGGGGCCAGTCGCTCTGGAAACACCATATATTTT. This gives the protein CASSQGTGASRSGNTIYF.

CDR3 bases: TGTGCCTGGAGTGTCTGGGAGGGGAGGGGGATAGGGGAAAAACTGTTTTTT. It codes for CAWSVWEGRGIGEKLFF. The chain combines TRBV30 with TRBJ1-4; D perhaps matches TRBD1 (6 bases). Germline CDR1 GTSNPN, CDR2 SVGIG (reference sequence). The CDR3 is 17 residues long. Trimming cost V 0 bases and J 8 bases, with 22 bases left between them. The variable domain in full, completed from reference TRBV30 and TRBJ1-4, reads SQTIHQWPATLVQPVGSPLSLECTVEGTSNPNLYWYRQAAGRGLQLLFYSVGIGQISSEVPQNLSASRPQDRQFILSSKKLLLSDSGFYLCAWSVWEGRGIGEKLFFGSGTQLSVL.

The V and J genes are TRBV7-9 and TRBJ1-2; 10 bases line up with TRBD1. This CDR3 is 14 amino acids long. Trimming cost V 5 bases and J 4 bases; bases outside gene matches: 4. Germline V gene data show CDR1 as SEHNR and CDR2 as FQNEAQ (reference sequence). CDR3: CASSARDRGYGYTF. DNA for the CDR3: TGTGCCAGCAGCGCCCGGGACAGGGGCTATGGCTACACCTTC.

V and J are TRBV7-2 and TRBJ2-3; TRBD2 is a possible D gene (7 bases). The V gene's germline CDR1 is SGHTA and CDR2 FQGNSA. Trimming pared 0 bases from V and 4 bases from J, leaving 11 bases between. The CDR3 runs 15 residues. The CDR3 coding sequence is TGTGCCAGCAGCTTAGCGGGGGGGCGATCAGATACGCAGTATTTT. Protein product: CASSLAGGRSDTQYF.